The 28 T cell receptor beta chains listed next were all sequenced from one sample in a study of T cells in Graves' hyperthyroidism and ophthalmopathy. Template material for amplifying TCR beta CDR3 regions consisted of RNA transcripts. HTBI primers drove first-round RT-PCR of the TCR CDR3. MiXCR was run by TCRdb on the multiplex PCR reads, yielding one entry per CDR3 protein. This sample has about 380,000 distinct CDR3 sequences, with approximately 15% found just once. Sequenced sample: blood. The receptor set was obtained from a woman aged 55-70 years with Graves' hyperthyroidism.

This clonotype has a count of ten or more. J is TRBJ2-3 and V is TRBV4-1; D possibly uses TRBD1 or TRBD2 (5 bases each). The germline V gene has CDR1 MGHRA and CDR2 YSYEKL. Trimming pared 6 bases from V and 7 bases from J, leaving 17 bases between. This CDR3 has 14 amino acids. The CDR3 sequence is CASSPLRDAYTQYF. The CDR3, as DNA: TGCGCCAGCAGTCCTCTCCGGGACGCTTATACGCAGTATTTT.

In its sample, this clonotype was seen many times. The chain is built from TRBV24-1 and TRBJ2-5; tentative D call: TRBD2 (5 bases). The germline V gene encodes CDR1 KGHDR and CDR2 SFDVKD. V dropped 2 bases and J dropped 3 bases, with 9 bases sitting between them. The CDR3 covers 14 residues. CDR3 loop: CATSDSGREETQYF. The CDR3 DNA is TGTGCCACCAGTGATTCGGGAAGGGAAGAGACCCAGTACTTC.

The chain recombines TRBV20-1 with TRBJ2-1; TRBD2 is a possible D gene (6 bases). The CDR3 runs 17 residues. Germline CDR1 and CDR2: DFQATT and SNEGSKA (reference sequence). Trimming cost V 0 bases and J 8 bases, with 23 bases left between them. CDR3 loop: CSARDRGLLAADYEQFF. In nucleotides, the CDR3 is TGCAGTGCTAGAGATCGGGGGTTGTTAGCGGCAGACTATGAGCAGTTCTTC.

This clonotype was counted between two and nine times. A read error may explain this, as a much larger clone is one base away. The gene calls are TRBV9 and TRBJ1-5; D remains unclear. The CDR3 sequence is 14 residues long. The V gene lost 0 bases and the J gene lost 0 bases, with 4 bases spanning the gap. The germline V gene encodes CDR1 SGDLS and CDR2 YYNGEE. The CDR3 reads CASSVGDSNQPQHF. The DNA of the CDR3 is TGTGCCAGCAGCGTAGGGGATAGCAATCAGCCCCAGCATTTT.

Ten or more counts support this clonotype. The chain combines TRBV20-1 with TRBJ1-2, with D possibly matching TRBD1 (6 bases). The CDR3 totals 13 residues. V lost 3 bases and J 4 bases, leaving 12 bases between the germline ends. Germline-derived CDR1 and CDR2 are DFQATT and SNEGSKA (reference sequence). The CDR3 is CSARLQGLYGYTF. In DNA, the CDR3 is TGCAGTGCTAGGCTACAGGGACTCTATGGCTACACCTTC.

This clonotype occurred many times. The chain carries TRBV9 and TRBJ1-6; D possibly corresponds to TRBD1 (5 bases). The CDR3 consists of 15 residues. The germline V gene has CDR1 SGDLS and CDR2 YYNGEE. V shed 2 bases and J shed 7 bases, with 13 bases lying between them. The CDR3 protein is CASSVNAGPNSPLHF. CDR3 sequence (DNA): TGTGCCAGCAGCGTGAACGCAGGGCCCAATTCACCCCTCCACTTT.

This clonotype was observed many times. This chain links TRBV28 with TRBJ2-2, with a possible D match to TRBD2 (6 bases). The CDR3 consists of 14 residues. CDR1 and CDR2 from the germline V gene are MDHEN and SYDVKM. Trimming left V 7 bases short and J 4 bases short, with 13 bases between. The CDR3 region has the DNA TGTGCCAGCACGGGCCTAGCGCGCACCGGGGAGCTGTTTTTT. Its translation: CASTGLARTGELFF.

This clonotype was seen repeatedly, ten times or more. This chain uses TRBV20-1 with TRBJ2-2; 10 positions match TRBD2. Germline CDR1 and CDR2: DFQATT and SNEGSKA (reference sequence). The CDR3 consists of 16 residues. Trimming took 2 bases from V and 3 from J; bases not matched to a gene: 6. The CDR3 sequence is CSARRGLAGDTGELFF. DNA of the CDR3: TGCAGTGCTAGACGTGGGCTAGCGGGGGACACCGGGGAGCTGTTTTTT.

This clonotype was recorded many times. This CDR3 reads CSATPGQGAYQPQHF. The CDR3 DNA sequence: TGCAGTGCTACCCCGGGACAGGGGGCTTATCAGCCCCAGCATTTT. This rearrangement joins TRBV20-1 to TRBJ1-5; 12 bases fit TRBD1. Germline CDR1 reads DFQATT; CDR2 reads SNEGSKA (reference sequence). The junction had 6 bases not matched to a gene; V was cut back by 4 bases and J by 5 bases. This CDR3 is 15 amino acids long.

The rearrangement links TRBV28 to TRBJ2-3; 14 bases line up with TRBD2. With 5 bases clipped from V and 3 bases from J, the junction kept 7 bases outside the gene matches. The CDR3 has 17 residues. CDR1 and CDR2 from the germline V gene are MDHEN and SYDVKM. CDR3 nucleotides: TGTGCCAGCAGTGACCCCGGACTAGCGGGAGGTACAGATACGCAGTATTTT. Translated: CASSDPGLAGGTDTQYF.

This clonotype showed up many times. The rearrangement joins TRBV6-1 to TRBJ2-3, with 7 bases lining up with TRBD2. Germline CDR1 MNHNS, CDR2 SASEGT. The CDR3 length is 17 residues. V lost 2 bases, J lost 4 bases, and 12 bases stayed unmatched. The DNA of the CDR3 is TGTGCCAGCAGTGAATCCCCGGGAGGAGTGTCAGCAGATACGCAGTATTTT. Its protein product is CASSESPGGVSADTQYF.

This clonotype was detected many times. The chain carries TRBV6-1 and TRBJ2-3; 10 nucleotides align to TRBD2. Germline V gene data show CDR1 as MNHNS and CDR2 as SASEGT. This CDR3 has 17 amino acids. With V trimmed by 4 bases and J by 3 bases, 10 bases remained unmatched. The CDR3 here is CASSVQPSGRGTDTQYF. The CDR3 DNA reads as TGTGCCAGCAGTGTACAACCTAGCGGGAGAGGAACAGATACGCAGTATTTT.

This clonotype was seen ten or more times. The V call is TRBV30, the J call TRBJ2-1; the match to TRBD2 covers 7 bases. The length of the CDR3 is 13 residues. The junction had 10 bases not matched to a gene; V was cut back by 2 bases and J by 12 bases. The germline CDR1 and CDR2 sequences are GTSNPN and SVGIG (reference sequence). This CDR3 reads CAWSTGWEGVQFF. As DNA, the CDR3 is TGTGCCTGGAGTACGGGCTGGGAGGGTGTGCAGTTCTTC.

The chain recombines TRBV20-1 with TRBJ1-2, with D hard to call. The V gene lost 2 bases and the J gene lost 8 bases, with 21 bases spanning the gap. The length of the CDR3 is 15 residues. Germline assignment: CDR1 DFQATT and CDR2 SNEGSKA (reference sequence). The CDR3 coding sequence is TGCAGTGCTAGAACCCGACCGGCGATTGGATGGGGCTACACCTTC. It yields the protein CSARTRPAIGWGYTF.

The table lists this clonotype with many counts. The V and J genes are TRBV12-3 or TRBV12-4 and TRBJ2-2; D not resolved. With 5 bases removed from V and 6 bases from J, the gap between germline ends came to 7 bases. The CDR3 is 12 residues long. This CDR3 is CASSPPPGELFF. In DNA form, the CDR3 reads TGTGCCAGCAGTCCCCCCCCCGGGGAGCTGTTTTTT.

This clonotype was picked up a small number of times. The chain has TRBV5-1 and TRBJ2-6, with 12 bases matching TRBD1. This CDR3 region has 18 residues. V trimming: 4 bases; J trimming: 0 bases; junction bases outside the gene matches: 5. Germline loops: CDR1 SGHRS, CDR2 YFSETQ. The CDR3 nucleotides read TGCGCCAGCAGCCCCGGGACAGGGGGCCTCTCTGGGGCCAACGTCCTGACTTTC. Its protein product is CASSPGTGGLSGANVLTF.

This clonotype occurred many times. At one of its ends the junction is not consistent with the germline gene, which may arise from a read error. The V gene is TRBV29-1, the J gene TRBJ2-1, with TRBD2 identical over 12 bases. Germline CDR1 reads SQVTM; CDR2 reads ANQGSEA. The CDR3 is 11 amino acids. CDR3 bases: TGCAGCGGACTAGCGGGAGATGACCAGTTCTTC. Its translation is CSGLAGDDQFF.

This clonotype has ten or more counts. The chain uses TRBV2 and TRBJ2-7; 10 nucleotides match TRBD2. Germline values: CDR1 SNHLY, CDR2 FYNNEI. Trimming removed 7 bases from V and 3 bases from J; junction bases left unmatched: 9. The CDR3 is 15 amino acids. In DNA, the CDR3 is TGTGCCAGCATGGGGTCTAGCGGGAGTTTCTACGAGCAGTACTTC. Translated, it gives CASMGSSGSFYEQYF.

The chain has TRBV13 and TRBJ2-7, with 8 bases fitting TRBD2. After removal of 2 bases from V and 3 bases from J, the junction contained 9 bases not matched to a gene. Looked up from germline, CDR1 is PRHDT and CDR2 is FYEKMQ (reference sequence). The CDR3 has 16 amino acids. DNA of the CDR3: TGTGCCAGCAGCTTATCAGCGGGAGTACTATACTACGAGCAGTACTTC. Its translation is CASSLSAGVLYYEQYF.

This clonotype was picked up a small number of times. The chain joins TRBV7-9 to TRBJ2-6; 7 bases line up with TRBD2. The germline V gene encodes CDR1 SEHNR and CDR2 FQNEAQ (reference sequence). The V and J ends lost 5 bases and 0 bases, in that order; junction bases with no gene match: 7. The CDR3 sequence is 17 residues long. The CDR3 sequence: CASSDAGASSGANVLTF. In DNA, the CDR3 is TGTGCCAGCAGCGACGCGGGAGCATCCTCTGGGGCCAACGTCCTGACTTTC.

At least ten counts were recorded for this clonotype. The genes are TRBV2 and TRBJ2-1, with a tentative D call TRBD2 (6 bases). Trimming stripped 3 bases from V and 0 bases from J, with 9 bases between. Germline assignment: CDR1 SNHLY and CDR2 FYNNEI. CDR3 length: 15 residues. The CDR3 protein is CASSDLRGSYNEQFF. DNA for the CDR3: TGTGCCAGCAGTGATTTGCGGGGCTCCTACAATGAGCAGTTCTTC.

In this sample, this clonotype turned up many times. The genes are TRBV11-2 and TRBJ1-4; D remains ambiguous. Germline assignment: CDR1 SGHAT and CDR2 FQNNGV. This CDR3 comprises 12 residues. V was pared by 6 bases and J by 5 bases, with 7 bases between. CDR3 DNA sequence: TGTGCCAGCAGACGAGGGAATGAAAAACTGTTTTTT. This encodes CASRRGNEKLFF.

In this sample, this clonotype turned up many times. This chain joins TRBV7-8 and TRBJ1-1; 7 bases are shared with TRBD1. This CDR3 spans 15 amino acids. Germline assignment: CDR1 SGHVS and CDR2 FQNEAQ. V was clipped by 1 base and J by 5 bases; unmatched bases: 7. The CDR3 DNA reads TGTGCCAGCAGCTTAGGACCACAGGGGTGGACTGAAGCTTTCTTT. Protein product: CASSLGPQGWTEAFF. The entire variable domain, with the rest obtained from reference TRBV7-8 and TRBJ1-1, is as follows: GAGVSQSPRYKVAKRGQDVALRCDPISGHVSLFWYQQALGQGPEFLTYFQNEAQLDKSGLPSDRFFAERPEGSVSTLKIQRTQQEDSAVYLCASSLGPQGWTEAFFGQGTRLTVV.

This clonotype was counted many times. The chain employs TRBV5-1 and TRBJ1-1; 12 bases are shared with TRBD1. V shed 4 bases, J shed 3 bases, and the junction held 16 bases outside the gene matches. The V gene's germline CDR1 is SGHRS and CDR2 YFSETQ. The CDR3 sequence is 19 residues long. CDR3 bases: TGCGCCAGCAGCACCGCCGGGACAGGGGGCGCATTGTCGTACACTGAAGCTTTCTTT. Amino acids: CASSTAGTGGALSYTEAFF.

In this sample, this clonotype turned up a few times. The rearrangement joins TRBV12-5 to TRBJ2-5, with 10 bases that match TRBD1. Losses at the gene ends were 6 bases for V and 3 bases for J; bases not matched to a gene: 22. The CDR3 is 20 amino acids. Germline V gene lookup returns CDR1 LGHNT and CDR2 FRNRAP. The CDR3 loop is CASGKYLGQGGKGGKETQYF. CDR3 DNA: TGTGCTAGTGGGAAGTACCTTGGACAGGGGGGAAAGGGGGGGAAAGAGACCCAGTACTTC.

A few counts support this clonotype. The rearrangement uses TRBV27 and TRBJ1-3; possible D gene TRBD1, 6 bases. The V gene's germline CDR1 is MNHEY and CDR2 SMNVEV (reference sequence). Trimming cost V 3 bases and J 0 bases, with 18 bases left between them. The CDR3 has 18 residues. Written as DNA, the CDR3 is TGTGCCAGCAGTTTCGACAGGTCGGCACACGACTCTGGAAACACCATATATTTT. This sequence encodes CASSFDRSAHDSGNTIYF.

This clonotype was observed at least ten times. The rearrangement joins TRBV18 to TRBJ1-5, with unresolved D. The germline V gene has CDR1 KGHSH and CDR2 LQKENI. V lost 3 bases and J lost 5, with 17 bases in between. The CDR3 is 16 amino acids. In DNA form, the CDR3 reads TGTGCCAGCTCACCCACCCACAAATCTACACATCAGCCCCAGCATTTT. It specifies CASSPTHKSTHQPQHF.

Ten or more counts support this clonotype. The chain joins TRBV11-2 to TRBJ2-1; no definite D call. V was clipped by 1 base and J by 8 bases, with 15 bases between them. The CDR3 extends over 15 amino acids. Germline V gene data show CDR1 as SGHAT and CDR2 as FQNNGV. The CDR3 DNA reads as TGTGCCAGCAGCTTAGTAGGAGTTGAAAGCGATGAGCAGTTCTTC. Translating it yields CASSLVGVESDEQFF. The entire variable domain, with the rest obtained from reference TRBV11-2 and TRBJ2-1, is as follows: EAGVAQSPRYKIIEKRQSVAFWCNPISGHATLYWYQQILGQGPKLLIQFQNNGVVDDSQLPKDRFSAERLKGVDSTLKIQPAKLEDSAVYLCASSLVGVESDEQFFGPGTRLTVL.